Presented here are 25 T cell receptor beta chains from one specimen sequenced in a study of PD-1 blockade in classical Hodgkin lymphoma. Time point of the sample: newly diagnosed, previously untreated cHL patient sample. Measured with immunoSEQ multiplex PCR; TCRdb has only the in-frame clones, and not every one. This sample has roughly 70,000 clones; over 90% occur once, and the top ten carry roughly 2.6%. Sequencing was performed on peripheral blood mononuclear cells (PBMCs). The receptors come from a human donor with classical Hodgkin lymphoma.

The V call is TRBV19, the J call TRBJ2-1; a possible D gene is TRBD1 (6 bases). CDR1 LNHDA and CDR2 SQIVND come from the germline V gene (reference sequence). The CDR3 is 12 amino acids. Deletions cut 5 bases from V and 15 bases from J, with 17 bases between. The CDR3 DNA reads TGTGCCAGTAGTGACCGGGACACCCGCCCGTTCTTC. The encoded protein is CASSDRDTRPFF.

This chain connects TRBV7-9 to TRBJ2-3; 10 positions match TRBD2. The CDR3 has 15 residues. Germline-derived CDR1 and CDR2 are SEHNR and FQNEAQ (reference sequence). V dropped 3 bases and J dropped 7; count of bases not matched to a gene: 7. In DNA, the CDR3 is TGTGCCAGCAGCTTTACTAGCGGGGATATCAATACGCAGTATTTT. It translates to CASSFTSGDINTQYF.

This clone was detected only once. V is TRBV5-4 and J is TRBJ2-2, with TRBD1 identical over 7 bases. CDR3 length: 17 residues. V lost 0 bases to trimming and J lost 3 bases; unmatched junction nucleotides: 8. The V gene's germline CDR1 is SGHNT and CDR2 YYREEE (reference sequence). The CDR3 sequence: CASSLGRQGSYTGELFF. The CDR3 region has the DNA TGTGCCAGCAGCTTGGGCCGACAGGGAAGTTACACCGGGGAGCTGTTTTTT.

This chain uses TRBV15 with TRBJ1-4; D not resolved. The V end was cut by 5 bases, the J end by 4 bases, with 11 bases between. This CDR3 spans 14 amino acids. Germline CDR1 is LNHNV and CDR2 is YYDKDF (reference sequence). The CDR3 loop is CATSVSGYNEKLFF. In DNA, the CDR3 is TGTGCCACCAGCGTATCCGGATATAATGAAAAACTGTTTTTT. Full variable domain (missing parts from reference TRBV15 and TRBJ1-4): DAMVIQNPRYQVTQFGKPVTLSCSQTLNHNVMYWYQQKSSQAPKLLFHYYDKDFNNEADTPDNFQSRRPNTSFCFLDIRSPGLGDTAMYLCATSVSGYNEKLFFGSGTQLSVL.

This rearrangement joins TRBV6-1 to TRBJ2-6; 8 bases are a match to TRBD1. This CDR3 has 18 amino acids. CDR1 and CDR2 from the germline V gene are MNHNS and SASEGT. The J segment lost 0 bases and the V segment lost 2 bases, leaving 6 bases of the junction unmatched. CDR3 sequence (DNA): TGTGCCAGCAGTGAAAGCCCAGGGGGCGGCTCTGGGGCCAACGTCCTGACTTTC. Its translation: CASSESPGGGSGANVLTF.

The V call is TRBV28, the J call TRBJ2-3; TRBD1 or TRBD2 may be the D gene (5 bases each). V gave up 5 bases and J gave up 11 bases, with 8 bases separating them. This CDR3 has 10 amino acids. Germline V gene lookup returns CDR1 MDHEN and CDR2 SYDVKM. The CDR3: CASSRDRQYF. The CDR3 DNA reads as TGTGCCAGCAGTCGGGACCGGCAGTATTTT.

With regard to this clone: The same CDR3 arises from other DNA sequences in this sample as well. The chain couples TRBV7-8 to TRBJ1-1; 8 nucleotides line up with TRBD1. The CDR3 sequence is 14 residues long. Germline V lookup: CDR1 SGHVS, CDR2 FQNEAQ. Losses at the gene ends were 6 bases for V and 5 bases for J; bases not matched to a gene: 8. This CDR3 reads CASSRRQGYTEAFF. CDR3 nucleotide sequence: TGTGCCAGCAGTCGAAGACAGGGGTATACTGAAGCTTTCTTT.

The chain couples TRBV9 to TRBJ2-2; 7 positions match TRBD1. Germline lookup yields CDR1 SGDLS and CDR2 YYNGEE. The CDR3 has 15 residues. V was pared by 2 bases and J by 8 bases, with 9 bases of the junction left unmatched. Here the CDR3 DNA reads TGTGCCAGCAGCGTCGGGACAGCTCACGTAGGGGAGCTGTTTTTT. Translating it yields CASSVGTAHVGELFF.

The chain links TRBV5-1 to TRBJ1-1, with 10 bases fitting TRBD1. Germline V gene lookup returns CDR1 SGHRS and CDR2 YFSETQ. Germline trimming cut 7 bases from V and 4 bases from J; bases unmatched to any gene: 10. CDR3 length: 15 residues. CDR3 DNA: TGCGCCAGCGGCAGTGGTGGGACAGGGGCCACTGAAGCTTTCTTT. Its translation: CASGSGGTGATEAFF.

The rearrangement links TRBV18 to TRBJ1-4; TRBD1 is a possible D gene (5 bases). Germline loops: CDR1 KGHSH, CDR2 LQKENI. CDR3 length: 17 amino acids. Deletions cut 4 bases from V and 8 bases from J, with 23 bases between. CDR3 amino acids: CASSRPRGGKKSEKLFF. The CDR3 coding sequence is TGTGCCAGCTCACGACCCCGGGGGGGGAAGAAGAGCGAAAAACTGTTTTTT.

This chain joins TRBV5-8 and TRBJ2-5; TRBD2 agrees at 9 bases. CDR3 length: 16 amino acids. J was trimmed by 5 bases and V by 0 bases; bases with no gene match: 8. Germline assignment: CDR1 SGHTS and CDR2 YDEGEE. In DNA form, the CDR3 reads TGTGCCAGCAGCTTGGGGGCTAGCGGGAATTTGGAGACCCAGTACTTC. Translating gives CASSLGASGNLETQYF.

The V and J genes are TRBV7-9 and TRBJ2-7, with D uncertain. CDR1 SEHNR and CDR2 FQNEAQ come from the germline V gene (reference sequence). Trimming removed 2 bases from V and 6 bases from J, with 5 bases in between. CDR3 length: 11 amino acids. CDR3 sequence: CASSLKVEQYF. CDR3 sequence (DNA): TGTGCCAGCAGCTTAAAGGTCGAGCAGTACTTC.

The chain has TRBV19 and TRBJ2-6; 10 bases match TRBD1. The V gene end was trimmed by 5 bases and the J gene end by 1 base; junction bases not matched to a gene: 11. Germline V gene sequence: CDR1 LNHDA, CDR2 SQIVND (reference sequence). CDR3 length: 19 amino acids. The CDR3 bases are TGTGCCAGTAGTTTAGGGAACCGGGACAGGGGTTCTGGGGCCAACGTCCTGACTTTC. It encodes CASSLGNRDRGSGANVLTF.

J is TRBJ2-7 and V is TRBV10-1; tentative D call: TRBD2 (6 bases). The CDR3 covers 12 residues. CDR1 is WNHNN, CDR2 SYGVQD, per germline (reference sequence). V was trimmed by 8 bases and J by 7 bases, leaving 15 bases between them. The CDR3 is CASGDFSWEQYF. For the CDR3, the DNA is TGCGCCAGCGGGGACTTTTCTTGGGAGCAGTACTTC.

The CDR3 is CASSSGANVLTF. CDR3 sequence (DNA): TGTGCCAGCAGTTCTGGGGCCAACGTCCTGACTTTC. The V and J genes are TRBV6-6 and TRBJ2-6, with D uncertain. From germline, CDR1 is MNHNY and CDR2 SVGAGI (reference sequence). V was shortened by 4 bases and J by 2 bases, with 0 bases between the two germline ends. CDR3 length: 12 amino acids.

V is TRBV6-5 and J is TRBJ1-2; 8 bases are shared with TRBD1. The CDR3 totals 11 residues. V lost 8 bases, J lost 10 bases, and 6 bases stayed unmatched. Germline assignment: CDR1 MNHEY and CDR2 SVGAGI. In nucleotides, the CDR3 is TGTGCCAGCTCCGGACAGGGCGACTACACCTTC. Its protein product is CASSGQGDYTF.

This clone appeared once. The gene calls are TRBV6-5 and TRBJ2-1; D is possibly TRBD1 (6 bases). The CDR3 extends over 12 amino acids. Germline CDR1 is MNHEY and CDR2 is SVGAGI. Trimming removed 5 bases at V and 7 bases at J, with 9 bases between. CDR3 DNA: TGTGCCAGCAGTAACCAGGGGAATGAGCAGTTCTTC. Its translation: CASSNQGNEQFF.

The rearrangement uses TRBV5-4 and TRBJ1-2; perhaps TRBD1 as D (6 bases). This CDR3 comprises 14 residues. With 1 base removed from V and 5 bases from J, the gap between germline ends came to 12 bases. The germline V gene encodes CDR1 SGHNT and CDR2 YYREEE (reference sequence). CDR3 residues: CASSLIGGRYGYTF. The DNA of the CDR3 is TGTGCCAGCAGCTTGATCGGGGGCAGGTATGGCTACACCTTC. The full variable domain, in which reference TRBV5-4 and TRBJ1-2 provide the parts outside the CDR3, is ETGVTQSPTHLIKTRGQQVTLRCSSQSGHNTVSWYQQALGQGPQFIFQYYREEENGRGNFPPRFSGLQFPNYSSELNVNALELDDSALYLCASSLIGGRYGYTFGSGTRLTVV.

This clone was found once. The CDR3 DNA sequence: TGTGCCAGCAGTTTATCCACCATACAGGGGGGCTCCTACGAGCAGTACTTC. Amino acid sequence: CASSLSTIQGGSYEQYF. The rearrangement joins TRBV28 to TRBJ2-7; 8 bases agree with TRBD1. There are 17 residues in the CDR3. V shed 1 base and J 0 bases; nucleotides not matched to a gene: 8. The germline V gene has CDR1 MDHEN and CDR2 SYDVKM.

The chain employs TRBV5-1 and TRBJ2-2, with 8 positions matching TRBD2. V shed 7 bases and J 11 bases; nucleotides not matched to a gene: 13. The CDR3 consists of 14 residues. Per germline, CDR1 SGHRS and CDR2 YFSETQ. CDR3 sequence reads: CASSERGLPFELFF. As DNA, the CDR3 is TGCGCCAGCTCCGAGCGGGGGCTCCCTTTTGAGCTGTTTTTT.

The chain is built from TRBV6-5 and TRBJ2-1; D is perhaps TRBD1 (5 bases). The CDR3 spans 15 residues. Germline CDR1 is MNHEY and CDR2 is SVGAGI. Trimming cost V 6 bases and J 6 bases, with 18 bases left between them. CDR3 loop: CASSVDTQRFNEQFF. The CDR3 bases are TGTGCCAGCAGCGTGGACACCCAGAGGTTCAATGAGCAGTTCTTC.

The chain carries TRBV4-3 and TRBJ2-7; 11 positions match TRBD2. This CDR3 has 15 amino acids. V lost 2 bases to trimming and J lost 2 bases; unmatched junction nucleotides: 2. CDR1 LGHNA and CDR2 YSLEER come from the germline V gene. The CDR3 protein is CASSQLAGGPYEQYF. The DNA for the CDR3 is TGCGCCAGCAGCCAACTAGCGGGAGGACCCTACGAGCAGTACTTC.

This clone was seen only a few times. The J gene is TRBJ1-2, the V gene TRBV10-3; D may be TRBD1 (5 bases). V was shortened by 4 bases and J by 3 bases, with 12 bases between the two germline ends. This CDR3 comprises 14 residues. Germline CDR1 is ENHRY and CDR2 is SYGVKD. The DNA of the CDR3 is TGTGCCATCAGTGCGGACGGGGGGTACTATGGCTACACCTTC. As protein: CAISADGGYYGYTF.

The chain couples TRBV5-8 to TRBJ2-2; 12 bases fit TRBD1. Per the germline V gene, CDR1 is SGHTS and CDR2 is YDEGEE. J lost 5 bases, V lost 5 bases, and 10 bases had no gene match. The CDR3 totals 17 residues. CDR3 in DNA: TGTGCCAGCAGGAGATACTGGGACAGGGGGCGAACCGGGGAGCTGTTTTTT. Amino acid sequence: CASRRYWDRGRTGELFF.

DNA of the CDR3: TGCGCCAGCAGCTCCGACCCAAACACTGAAGCTTTCTTT. Its protein product is CASSSDPNTEAFF. This chain uses TRBV5-1 with TRBJ1-1; D gene uncertain. CDR1 SGHRS and CDR2 YFSETQ come from the germline V gene. The V gene lost 3 bases and the J gene lost 2 bases, with 8 bases spanning the gap. There are 13 residues in the CDR3. Full variable domain (remainder filled in from reference TRBV5-1 and TRBJ1-1): KAGVTQTPRYLIKTRGQQVTLSCSPISGHRSVSWYQQTPGQGLQFLFEYFSETQRNKGNFPGRFSGRQFSNSRSEMNVSTLELGDSALYLCASSSDPNTEAFFGQGTRLTVV.